This T cell receptor beta chain originates from a study of cytomegalovirus exposure and HLA in healthy donors. Findings of the study overall: TCR beta sequences numbering some 17,000 were associated with HLA alleles at 0.05 false discovery rate in a later analysis. Some TCR beta chains (roughly 160 of them) were listed as cytomegalovirus-associated.

A note on this clone: Its antigen is currently unknown.

This CDR3 comprises 13 residues. Germline CDR1 is KGHSH and CDR2 is LQKENI. The V end lost 3 bases, the J end lost 8 bases, and 8 bases lay between the germline ends. The PCR ran on 60 Vbeta and 13 Jbeta primers. Repertoires were generated with immunoSEQ multiplex PCR, while TCRdb's copy carries only in-frame clones and drops some. The table lists 130,000 or so clones, roughly 88% of them singletons. J is TRBJ1-6 and V is TRBV18; D is perhaps TRBD1 (5 bases). The sequenced sample was PBMCs. This receptor was obtained from a woman aged 18 to 35 in good health and CMV-seropositive. CDR3 protein: CASSPGGDSPLHF. CDR3 sequence (DNA): TGTGCCAGCTCACCCGGGGGGGATTCACCCCTCCACTTT.